The 24 T cell receptor beta chains below all came from one sample that was sequenced in a study of PD-L1 blockade in urothelial cancer. The assay was immunoSEQ multiplex PCR, and TCRdb's table has in-frame clones only and misses some. Here the sample spans around 100,000 clones, around 87% being singletons. Described time point: pretreatment peripheral blood. Sequenced here: PBMCs, sampled around atezolizumab (anti-PD-L1) treatment. The receptors were sampled from a man aged 60-69 years with urothelial cancer.

The V gene is TRBV11-3, the J gene TRBJ1-6; 9 bases align to TRBD1. The germline V gene encodes CDR1 SGHNT and CDR2 YENEEA. V lost 2 bases, J lost 9 bases, and 5 bases stayed unmatched. CDR3 length: 15 amino acids. The CDR3 protein is CASSLNPTGGSPLHF. The CDR3 nucleotides are TGTGCCAGCAGCTTAAATCCGACAGGGGGTTCACCCCTCCACTTT.

The chain uses TRBV2 and TRBJ2-5, with D hard to call. The V end lost 4 bases, the J end lost 4 bases, and 7 bases lay between the germline ends. The CDR3 length is 12 residues. CDR1 is SNHLY and CDR2 is FYNNEI in the germline V gene. CDR3 residues: CASSAVPETQYF. DNA for the CDR3: TGTGCCAGCAGTGCTGTTCCAGAGACCCAGTACTTC.

The chain carries TRBV11-2 and TRBJ2-3, with a weak D call TRBD1 (6 bases). This CDR3 has 18 amino acids. V was clipped by 3 bases and J by 4 bases, with 23 bases between them. The germline gives CDR1 SGHAT, CDR2 FQNNGV. The CDR3 protein is CASSLISYRSSGADTQYF. In nucleotides, the CDR3 is TGTGCCAGCAGCTTGATCTCCTACAGGTCCTCAGGGGCAGATACGCAGTATTTT.

The J gene is TRBJ1-5, the V gene TRBV2, with a possible D match to TRBD1 (6 bases). V was clipped by 5 bases and J by 4 bases, with 12 bases between them. This CDR3 has 14 residues. Germline V gives CDR1 SNHLY, CDR2 FYNNEI. The CDR3 DNA is TGTGCCAGCAGTCAGGGGCATACAAATCAGCCCCAGCATTTT. As protein: CASSQGHTNQPQHF.

The chain carries TRBV7-3 and TRBJ2-2, with 7 positions matching TRBD2. The germline CDR1 and CDR2 sequences are SGHTA and FQGTGA. The CDR3 covers 16 residues. Trimming took 2 bases from V and 0 from J; bases not matched to a gene: 3. The CDR3 coding sequence is TGTGCCAGCAGCTTACAGCGGGGACCGAACACCGGGGAGCTGTTTTTT. Encoded protein: CASSLQRGPNTGELFF.

This clone appeared a single time. The genes are TRBV27 and TRBJ1-6; D perhaps matches TRBD1 (5 bases). V lost 6 bases and J 0 bases, leaving 9 bases between the germline ends. The CDR3 covers 15 residues. CDR1 and CDR2 (germline): MNHEY, SMNVEV (reference sequence). CDR3 protein: CASRPGPSYNSPLHF. The CDR3 nucleotides read TGTGCCAGCAGGCCAGGGCCCTCCTATAATTCACCCCTCCACTTT.

The genes are TRBV5-1 and TRBJ2-3; 7 bases fit TRBD2. The CDR3 totals 14 residues. V dropped 4 bases and J dropped 6; count of bases not matched to a gene: 8. Germline assignment: CDR1 SGHRS and CDR2 YFSETQ. As DNA, the CDR3 is TGCGCCAGCAGCAGGGCGGGAGACTTCGATACGCAGTATTTT. This gives the protein CASSRAGDFDTQYF.

The rearrangement uses TRBV28 and TRBJ2-7; TRBD2 might be the D (5 bases). Germline V gives CDR1 MDHEN, CDR2 SYDVKM. With 10 bases removed from V and 0 bases from J, the gap between germline ends came to 16 bases. The CDR3 is 14 amino acids. CDR3: CATHLGSRSYEQYF. The CDR3 DNA reads as TGTGCCACCCACTTGGGGAGCCGCTCCTACGAGCAGTACTTC. Full variable domain (outside the CDR3, taken from reference TRBV28 and TRBJ2-7): DVKVTQSSRYLVKRTGEKVFLECVQDMDHENMFWYRQDPGLGLRLIYFSYDVKMKEKGDIPEGYSVSREKKERFSLILESASTNQTSMYLCATHLGSRSYEQYFGPGTRLTVT.

The chain employs TRBV13 and TRBJ1-1, with D perhaps matching TRBD1 (5 bases). This CDR3 is 14 amino acids long. Germline CDR1 PRHDT, CDR2 FYEKMQ (reference sequence). The ends were cut back, 5 bases at V and 0 bases at J, with 10 bases in the middle. This CDR3 reads CASSLQGLNTEAFF. The DNA for the CDR3 is TGTGCCAGCAGCCTCCAGGGCCTGAACACTGAAGCTTTCTTT.

The chain is built from TRBV6-5 and TRBJ1-2; 8 bases are shared with TRBD1. Germline lookup yields CDR1 MNHEY and CDR2 SVGAGI. This CDR3 is built from 16 residues. The V gene end was trimmed by 2 bases and the J gene end by 2 bases; junction bases not matched to a gene: 7. The CDR3 DNA is TGTGCCAGCAGTTACAGGGGGACAGGACTCAACTATGGCTACACCTTC. Translating gives CASSYRGTGLNYGYTF.

This clone was seen once. V gene TRBV5-1 combines with J gene TRBJ1-4, with D hard to call. V was pared by 4 bases and J by 10 bases, with 17 bases between. The CDR3 contains 14 residues. Germline V gene sequence: CDR1 SGHRS, CDR2 YFSETQ. The CDR3: CASSKQGWEGKLFF. The CDR3, as DNA: TGCGCCAGCAGCAAACAAGGTTGGGAGGGAAAACTGTTTTTT.

For the CDR3, the DNA is TGCGCCAGCAGCCCGGGACTAGACCACGAGCAGTACTTC. It translates to CASSPGLDHEQYF. The chain carries TRBV5-1 and TRBJ2-7, with 8 bases that match TRBD2. The CDR3 totals 13 residues. Trimming took 4 bases from V and 5 from J; bases not matched to a gene: 5. The germline V gene encodes CDR1 SGHRS and CDR2 YFSETQ.

The chain recombines TRBV2 with TRBJ1-4; possible D gene TRBD1, 6 bases. Trimming took 11 bases from V and 8 from J, leaving 18 bases between them. This CDR3 is built from 13 residues. The V gene's germline CDR1 is SNHLY and CDR2 FYNNEI. Here the CDR3 reads CAGSGTSEEKLFF. In DNA, the CDR3 is TGTGCCGGATCCGGGACATCTGAAGAAAAACTGTTTTTT.

This clone was seen only once. The chain combines TRBV5-4 with TRBJ2-2, with 11 bases fitting TRBD2. The CDR3 extends over 17 amino acids. From germline, CDR1 is SGHNT and CDR2 YYREEE (reference sequence). J gave up 1 base and V 3 bases, and 5 bases lay outside the gene matches. In DNA form, the CDR3 reads TGTGCCAGCAGCTCCTACGGACTAGCGGGGAACACCGGGGAGCTGTTTTTT. Amino acids: CASSSYGLAGNTGELFF.

The chain combines TRBV2 with TRBJ2-3, with 7 bases matching TRBD2. The V gene end was trimmed by 4 bases and the J gene end by 0 bases; junction bases not matched to a gene: 1. This CDR3 is 14 amino acids long. The germline gives CDR1 SNHLY, CDR2 FYNNEI. CDR3 bases: TGTGCCAGCAGTGGGCGGGGGAGCACAGATACGCAGTATTTT. Its translation is CASSGRGSTDTQYF.

V usage is TRBV14 and J usage is TRBJ1-1; unclear D gene. The V gene's germline CDR1 is SGHDN and CDR2 FVKESK. V gave up 4 bases and J gave up 3 bases, with 9 bases separating them. The CDR3 runs 13 residues. The CDR3 sequence is CASSPSVYTEAFF. DNA of the CDR3: TGTGCCAGCAGCCCCTCGGTCTACACTGAAGCTTTCTTT. The variable domain in full, with the rest retrieved from reference TRBV14 and TRBJ1-1, is EAGVTQFPSHSVIEKGQTVTLRCDPISGHDNLYWYRRVMGKEIKFLLHFVKESKQDESGMPNNRFLAERTGGTYSTLKVQPAELEDSGVYFCASSPSVYTEAFFGQGTRLTVV.

This chain links TRBV6-5 with TRBJ2-3; no definite D call. The CDR3 is made up of 13 amino acids. With 6 bases removed from V and 4 bases from J, the gap between germline ends came to 11 bases. Germline V gene lookup returns CDR1 MNHEY and CDR2 SVGAGI. For the CDR3, the DNA is TGTGCCAGCAGACGATCGGTAGCAGATACGCAGTATTTT. Translation: CASRRSVADTQYF.

V and J are TRBV2 and TRBJ2-5, with 8 positions matching TRBD2. This CDR3 is 15 amino acids long. From germline, CDR1 is SNHLY and CDR2 FYNNEI. V shed 7 bases and J 1 base; nucleotides not matched to a gene: 8. CDR3 amino acids: CASIRYSGSQETQYF. CDR3 nucleotides: TGTGCCAGCATCAGGTACAGCGGGAGCCAAGAGACCCAGTACTTC.

The V and J genes are TRBV5-1 and TRBJ2-3; the match to TRBD2 covers 9 bases. Germline V lookup: CDR1 SGHRS, CDR2 YFSETQ. V dropped 3 bases and J dropped 3; count of bases not matched to a gene: 8. The CDR3 extends over 16 amino acids. Here the CDR3 reads CASSSGRGGATDTQYF. CDR3 in DNA: TGCGCCAGCAGCTCGGGCCGCGGGGGGGCAACAGATACGCAGTATTTT.

V usage is TRBV5-4 and J usage is TRBJ1-2; D ambiguous. Trimming left V 0 bases short and J 1 base short, with 7 bases between. The CDR3 has 14 amino acids. Germline V gene data show CDR1 as SGHNT and CDR2 as YYREEE (reference sequence). This CDR3 is CASSLVSINYGYTF. DNA of the CDR3: TGTGCCAGCAGCTTGGTTTCAATTAACTATGGCTACACCTTC.

The chain recombines TRBV7-2 with TRBJ1-6; D remains ambiguous. CDR1 is SGHTA, CDR2 FQGNSA, per germline. The CDR3 totals 14 residues. V dropped 4 bases and J dropped 13 bases, with 17 bases sitting between them. CDR3 residues: CASSSDGGLGPLHF. The DNA for the CDR3 is TGTGCCAGCAGCTCCGACGGAGGTTTGGGGCCCCTCCACTTT.

This chain uses TRBV27 with TRBJ2-7, with 10 bases matching TRBD2. V lost 2 bases, J lost 7 bases, and 8 bases stayed unmatched. The CDR3 runs 15 residues. Looked up from germline, CDR1 is MNHEY and CDR2 is SMNVEV (reference sequence). The CDR3 nucleotides read TGTGCCAGCAGTTTACGCCTAGCGGGAGTGGGGGAGCAGTACTTC. Translation gives CASSLRLAGVGEQYF.

V gene TRBV5-1 combines with J gene TRBJ1-1; D perhaps matches TRBD1 (6 bases). Germline V gene sequence: CDR1 SGHRS, CDR2 YFSETQ. This CDR3 region has 15 residues. The V end was cut by 0 bases, the J end by 4 bases, with 13 bases between. The CDR3 reads CASSLDQGGGTEAFF. The CDR3 DNA is TGCGCCAGCAGCTTGGATCAGGGAGGGGGCACTGAAGCTTTCTTT.

The chain links TRBV2 to TRBJ1-3, with D possibly TRBD1 on 5 matching bases. The germline gives CDR1 SNHLY, CDR2 FYNNEI. This CDR3 is built from 12 residues. V lost 6 bases, J lost 5 bases, and 8 bases lay in between. This CDR3 reads CASREGRNTIYF. Here the CDR3 DNA reads TGTGCCAGCAGGGAGGGGAGAAACACCATATATTTT.